A selection of T cell receptor beta chains follows, all from one sample in a study of shared clonotypes between healthy human individuals. Clones were read by immunoSEQ multiplex PCR, and TCRdb kept only the in-frame ones, dropping some. The table records approximately 1.5 million clones, approximately 98.5% of them present only once. Sequenced input: naive CD4+ T cells sorted from blood. The receptors shown here come from a man younger than 40 in good health. The CDR3 runs from the conserved cysteine through the conserved F or W. Fields, in order: clone size, D gene, CDR3 length, V gene, J gene, CDR3 DNA, CDR3 protein. A D gene is named only where the DNA matches it firmly. The size field is filled for only some rows; it gives once, few, many or a size class.

.	.	14	TRBV14	TRBJ2-7	TGTGCCAGCAGCCCCCTGACAGTTAACTACGAGCAGTACTTC	CASSPLTVNYEQYF
.	.	10	TRBV20-1	TRBJ2-5	TGCAGTTGGGGGAGAGAGACCCAGTACTTC	CSWGRETQYF
.	.	16	TRBV7-9	TRBJ2-3	TGTGCCAGCAGCTTAGGTGGTTTGGCTGGAACAGATACGCAGTATTTT	CASSLGGLAGTDTQYF
.	.	10	TRBV7-9	TRBJ1-2	TGTGCCAGCTCTCATCCTGGCTACACCTTC	CASSHPGYTF
.	.	13	TRBV27	TRBJ2-2	TGTGCCAGCACTCTTTTGAACACCGGGGAGCTGTTTTTT	CASTLLNTGELFF
.	TRBD1	18	TRBV18	TRBJ1-1	TGTGCCAGCTCACTCCTGGGGCGGCAGGGGGTGAGGGACACTGAAGCTTTCTTT	CASSLLGRQGVRDTEAFF
.	TRBD2	16	TRBV11-2	TRBJ2-2	TGTGCCAGCAGCAAAGGACTAGCGGGAGTAGGAGGGGAGCTGTTTTTT	CASSKGLAGVGGELFF
.	TRBD1	14	TRBV2	TRBJ1-4	TGTGCCAGCAGTGCAGACAGGGGGCCTGAAAAACTGTTTTTT	CASSADRGPEKLFF
.	TRBD2	16	TRBV6-4	TRBJ2-7	TGTGCCAGCAGTGACTGCCCCGGGGGGTGCTCCTACGAGCAGTACTTC	CASSDCPGGCSYEQYF
.	TRBD2	20	TRBV4-1	TRBJ2-1	TGCGCCAGCAGCCAACCGGGACTAGCGGGAGGAATAGGCTCCTACAATGAGCAGTTCTTC	CASSQPGLAGGIGSYNEQFF
.	TRBD1	14	TRBV25-1	TRBJ2-1	TGTGCCAGCAGTGGACAGGGCAATTACAATGAGCAGTTCTTC	CASSGQGNYNEQFF
.	TRBD2	17	TRBV5-1	TRBJ2-7	TGCGCCAGCAGCGCAGGGACTAGCGGGTTAAGCTCCTACGAGCAGTACTTC	CASSAGTSGLSSYEQYF
.	TRBD2	16	TRBV6-5	TRBJ2-5	TGTGCCAGCAGTTACTCTAGTAGTTCGCGGGGGGAGACCCAGTACTTC	CASSYSSSSRGETQYF
once	.	12	TRBV18	TRBJ1-2	TGTGCCAGCTCCCAGGACGGGGGGAGCTACACCTTC	CASSQDGGSYTF
.	TRBD1	15	TRBV7-9	TRBJ1-2	TGTGCCAGCAGCGCCCGACAGGGGGTTGAATATGGCTACACCTTC	CASSARQGVEYGYTF
.	.	14	TRBV11-2	TRBJ2-7	TGTGCCAGCAGCCCGGCCGGCTTCCCCTACGAGCAGTACTTC	CASSPAGFPYEQYF
.	.	10	TRBV2	TRBJ2-7	TGTGCCAGCAGTGAAGGGAGGAACAAATTC	CASSEGRNKF
.	TRBD2	16	TRBV5-1	TRBJ2-7	TGCGCCAGCAGCTTGGGGATAGCGGGAGTCACCTACGAGCAGTACTTC	CASSLGIAGVTYEQYF
.	.	17	TRBV10-3	TRBJ2-7	TGTGCCATCAGTGAGTCGAGCCCCCAGGGTATTTTATACGAGCAGTACTTC	CAISESSPQGILYEQYF
.	TRBD1	14	TRBV7-7	TRBJ2-5	TGTGCCAGCAGCCCAGACAGGGGGCAAGAGACCCAGTACTTC	CASSPDRGQETQYF
.	.	15	TRBV18	TRBJ2-5	TGTGCCAGCTCACCCGGACAGTCCTCACAAGAGACCCAGTACTTC	CASSPGQSSQETQYF
.	.	13	TRBV30	TRBJ2-1	TGTGCCTGGAGTGTACTCCTTGATCAGGAGCAGTTCTTC	CAWSVLLDQEQFF